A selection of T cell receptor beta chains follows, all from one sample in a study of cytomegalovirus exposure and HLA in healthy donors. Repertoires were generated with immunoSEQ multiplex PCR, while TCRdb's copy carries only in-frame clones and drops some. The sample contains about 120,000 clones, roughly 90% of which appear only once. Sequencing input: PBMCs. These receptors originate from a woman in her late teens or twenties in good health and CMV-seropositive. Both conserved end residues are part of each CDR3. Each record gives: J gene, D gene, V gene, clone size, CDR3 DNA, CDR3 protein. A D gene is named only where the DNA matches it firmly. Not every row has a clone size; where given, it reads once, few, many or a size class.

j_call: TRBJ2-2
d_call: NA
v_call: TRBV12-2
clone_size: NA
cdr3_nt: TGTGCAAGTCGCTTAGGCCTCCAACCGGGACAGGGAAACACCGGGGAGCTGTTTTTT
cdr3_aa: CASRLGLQPGQGNTGELFF

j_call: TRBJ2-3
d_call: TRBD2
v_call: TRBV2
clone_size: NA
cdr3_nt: TGTGCCACTTCGGGGGGAAGGGGTTACGGTACGCAGTATTTT
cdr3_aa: CATSGGRGYGTQYF

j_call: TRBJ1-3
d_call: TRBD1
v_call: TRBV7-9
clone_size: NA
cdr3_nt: TGTGCCAGCAGCTCAACTGACAGGGGGCAAAGCTCTGGAAACACCATATATTTT
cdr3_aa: CASSSTDRGQSSGNTIYF

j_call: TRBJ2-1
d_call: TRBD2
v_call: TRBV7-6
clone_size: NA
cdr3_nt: TGTGCCAGCAGCTCAGCTAGCGGGTTGGGGAATGAGCAGTTCTTC
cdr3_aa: CASSSASGLGNEQFF

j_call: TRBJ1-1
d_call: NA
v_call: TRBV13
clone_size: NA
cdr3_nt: TGTGCCAGCAGCCCACCTACAGGGAACACTGAAGCTTTCTTT
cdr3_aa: CASSPPTGNTEAFF

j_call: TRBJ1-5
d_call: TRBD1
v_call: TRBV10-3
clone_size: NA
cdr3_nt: TGTGCCATCAGTGAAGGGACAGGGGGATTTGGGCAGCCCCAGCATTTT
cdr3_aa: CAISEGTGGFGQPQHF

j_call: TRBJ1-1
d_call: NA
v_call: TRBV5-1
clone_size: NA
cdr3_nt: TGCGCCAGCAGCTTGGCAGGTTACACTGAAGCTTTCTTT
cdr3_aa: CASSLAGYTEAFF

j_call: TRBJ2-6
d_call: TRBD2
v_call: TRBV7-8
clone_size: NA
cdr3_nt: TGTGCCAGCAGCCTAGGGCGGGAGCGACGGGTAGGGGCCAACGTCCTGACTTTC
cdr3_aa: CASSLGRERRVGANVLTF

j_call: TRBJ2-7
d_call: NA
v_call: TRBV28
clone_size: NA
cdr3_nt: TGTGCCAGCAGTTTTGGGACGGCGACAGGGCAGTACTTC
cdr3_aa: CASSFGTATGQYF

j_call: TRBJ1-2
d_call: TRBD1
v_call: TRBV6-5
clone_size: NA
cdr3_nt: TGTGCCAGCAGTACGGGACAGCTCTATGGCTACACCTTC
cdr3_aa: CASSTGQLYGYTF

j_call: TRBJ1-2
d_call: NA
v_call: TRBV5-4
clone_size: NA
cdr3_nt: TGTGCCAGCAGCTTATACAGGGATCGAAGCTATGGCTACACCTTC
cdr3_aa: CASSLYRDRSYGYTF

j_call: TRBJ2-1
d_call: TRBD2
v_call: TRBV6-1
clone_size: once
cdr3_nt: TGTGCCAGCAGTGCTAGCGGGGTATCCTACAATGAGCAGTTCTTC
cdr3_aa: CASSASGVSYNEQFF

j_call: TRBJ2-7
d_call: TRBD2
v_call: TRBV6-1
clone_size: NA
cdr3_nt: TGTGCCAGCAGTGAAAGCGGGAGTCACTACGAGCAGTACTTC
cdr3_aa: CASSESGSHYEQYF

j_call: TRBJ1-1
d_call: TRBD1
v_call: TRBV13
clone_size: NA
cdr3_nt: TGTGCCAGCAGCTCAGGGGGGGGGAGTACAGGGCACACTGAAGCTTTCTTT
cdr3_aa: CASSSGGGSTGHTEAFF

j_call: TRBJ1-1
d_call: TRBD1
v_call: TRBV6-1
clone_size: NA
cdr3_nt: TGTGCCAGCCGTCCCAACGGGAGAGGGGGCGATGCTTTCTTT
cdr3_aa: CASRPNGRGGDAFF

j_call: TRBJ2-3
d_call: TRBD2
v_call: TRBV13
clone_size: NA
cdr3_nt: TGTGCCAGCAGCGGGACTAGCATCATGTGGGATACGCAGTATTTT
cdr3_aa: CASSGTSIMWDTQYF

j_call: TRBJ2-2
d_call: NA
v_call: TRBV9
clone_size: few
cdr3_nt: TGTGCCAGCAGCGCACAGGGGGAGCTGTTTTTT
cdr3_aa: CASSAQGELFF

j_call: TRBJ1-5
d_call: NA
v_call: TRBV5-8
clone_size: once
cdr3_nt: TGTGCCAGCAGCTTGGGACAGGTCGACAATCAGCCCCAGCATTTT
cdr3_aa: CASSLGQVDNQPQHF

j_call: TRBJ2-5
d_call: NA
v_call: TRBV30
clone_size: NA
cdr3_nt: TGTGCCTGGGGCTTCCTGATACAAGAGACCCAGTACTTC
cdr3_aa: CAWGFLIQETQYF

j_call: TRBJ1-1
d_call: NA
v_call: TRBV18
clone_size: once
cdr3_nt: TGTGCCAGCTCAACACTAGGGGACATGAACACTGAAGCTTTCTTT
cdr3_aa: CASSTLGDMNTEAFF

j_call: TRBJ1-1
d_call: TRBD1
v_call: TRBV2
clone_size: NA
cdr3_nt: TGTGCCAGCAGTCGCGACAGGGTGAACACTGAAGCTTTCTTT
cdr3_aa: CASSRDRVNTEAFF

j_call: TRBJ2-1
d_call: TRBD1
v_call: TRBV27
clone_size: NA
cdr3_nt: TGTGCCAGCAGCGAGACAGGGGACAATGAGCAGTTCTTC
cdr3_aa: CASSETGDNEQFF

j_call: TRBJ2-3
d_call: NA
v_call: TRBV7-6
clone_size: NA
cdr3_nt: TGTGCCAGCAGCCGCGGGGCTAGCCGGGTAGATACGCAGTATTTT
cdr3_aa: CASSRGASRVDTQYF

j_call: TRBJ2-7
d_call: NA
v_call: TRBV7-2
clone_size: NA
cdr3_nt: TGTGCCAGCAGCCGAGGATACTACGAGCAGTACTTC
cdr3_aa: CASSRGYYEQYF

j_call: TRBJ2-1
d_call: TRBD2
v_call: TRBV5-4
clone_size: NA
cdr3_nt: TGTGCCAGCAGCACACGGACTAGCAGGCAGTTCTTC
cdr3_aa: CASSTRTSRQFF

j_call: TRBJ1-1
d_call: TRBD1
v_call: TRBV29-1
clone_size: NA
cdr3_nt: TGCAGCGTTGAAGCGGCCAGGGGGTACTCCAAAGCTTTCTTT
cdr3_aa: CSVEAARGYSKAFF

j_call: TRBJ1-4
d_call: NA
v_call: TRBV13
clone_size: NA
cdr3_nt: TGTGCCAGCAGCTTAGGCTCTTCAGGGGCCCTCGAAAAACTGTTTTTT
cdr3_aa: CASSLGSSGALEKLFF

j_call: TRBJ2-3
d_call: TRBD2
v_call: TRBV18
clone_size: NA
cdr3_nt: TGTGCCAGCTCATTTCTAGCGGGAGGGACAGATACGCAGTATTTT
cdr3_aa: CASSFLAGGTDTQYF

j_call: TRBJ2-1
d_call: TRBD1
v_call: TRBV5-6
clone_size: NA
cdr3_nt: TGTGCCAGCAGCCTGACCGGGACAGTACGGACCAATGAGCAGTTCTTC
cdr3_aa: CASSLTGTVRTNEQFF

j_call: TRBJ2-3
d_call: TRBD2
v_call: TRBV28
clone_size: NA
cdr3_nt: TGTGCCAGCAAATCTAGATGGCGGGAGCAAGGAGATACGCAGTATTTT
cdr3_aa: CASKSRWREQGDTQYF

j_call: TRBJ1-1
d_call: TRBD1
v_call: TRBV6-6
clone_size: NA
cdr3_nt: TGTGCCAGCAGGACAGGGGGCCGGGTCACTGAAGCTTTCTTT
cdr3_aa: CASRTGGRVTEAFF

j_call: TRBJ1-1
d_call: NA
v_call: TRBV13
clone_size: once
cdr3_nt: TGTGCCAGCAGGTCAGGGGACCACACTGAAGCTTTCTTT
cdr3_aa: CASRSGDHTEAFF

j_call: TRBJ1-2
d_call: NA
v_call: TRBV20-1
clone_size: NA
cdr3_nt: TGCAGTGCTAGCTTAGGGGATGGCTACACCTTC
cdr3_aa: CSASLGDGYTF

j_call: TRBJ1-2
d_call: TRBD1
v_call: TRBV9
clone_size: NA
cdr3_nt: TGTGCCAGCAGCATCACACCTCTCACAGGGGATGGCTACACCTTC
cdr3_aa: CASSITPLTGDGYTF

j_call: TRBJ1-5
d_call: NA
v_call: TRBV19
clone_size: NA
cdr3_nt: TGTGCCAGTAGTATAGCCTCTGGTGTGGAGGGAGGTCAGCCCCAGCATTTT
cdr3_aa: CASSIASGVEGGQPQHF

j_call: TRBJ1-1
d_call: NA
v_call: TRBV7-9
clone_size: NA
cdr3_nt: TGTGCCAGCAGCGTGAGGGGGGGTGAAGCTTTCTTT
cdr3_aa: CASSVRGGEAFF

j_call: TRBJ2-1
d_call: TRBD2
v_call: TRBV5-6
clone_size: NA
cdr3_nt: TGTGCCAGCAGCTTCGGGACTAGCGGGCTGTACAATGAGCAGTTCTTC
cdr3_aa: CASSFGTSGLYNEQFF

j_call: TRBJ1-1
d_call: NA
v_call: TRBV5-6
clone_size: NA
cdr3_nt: TGTGCCAGCAGCTTGGTGGGGGCGATGAACACTGAAGCTTTCTTT
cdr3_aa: CASSLVGAMNTEAFF

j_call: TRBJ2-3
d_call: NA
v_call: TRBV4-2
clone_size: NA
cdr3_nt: TGTGCCAGCAGCCAAGATTGGCGGGGCACAGATACGCAGTATTTT
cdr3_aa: CASSQDWRGTDTQYF

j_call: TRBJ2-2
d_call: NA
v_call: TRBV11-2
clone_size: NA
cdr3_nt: TGTGCCAGCAGCGGCGGGTTGGGAGCCGGGGAGCTGTTTTTT
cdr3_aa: CASSGGLGAGELFF

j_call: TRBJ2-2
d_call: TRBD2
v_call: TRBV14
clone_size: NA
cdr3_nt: TGTGCCAGCAGCCTGACTAGCGGGGCGGCCGGGGAGCTGTTTTTT
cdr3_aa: CASSLTSGAAGELFF

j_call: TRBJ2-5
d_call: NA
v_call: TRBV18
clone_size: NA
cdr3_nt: TGTGCCAGCTCGGCCCAGGGAAGGGAGACCCAGTACTTC
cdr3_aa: CASSAQGRETQYF

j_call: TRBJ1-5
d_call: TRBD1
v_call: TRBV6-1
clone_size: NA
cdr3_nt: TGTGCCAGCAGTGAACCCCGCAGGGGGCACAATCAGCCCCAGCATTTT
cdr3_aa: CASSEPRRGHNQPQHF

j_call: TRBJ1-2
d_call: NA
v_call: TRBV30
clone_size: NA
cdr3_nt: TGTGCCTGGATGTACGAGGTTTATGGCTACACCTTC
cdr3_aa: CAWMYEVYGYTF

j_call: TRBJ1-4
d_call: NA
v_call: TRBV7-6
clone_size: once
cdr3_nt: TGTGCCAGCAGCCCCCTAACCCGGGGGGCAGGGAAAGGAGAAAAACTGTTTTTT
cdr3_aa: CASSPLTRGAGKGEKLFF

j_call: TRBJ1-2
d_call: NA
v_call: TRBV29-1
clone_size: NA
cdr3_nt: TGCAGCGTTGAAGATCCTTACTATGGCTACACCTTC
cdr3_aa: CSVEDPYYGYTF

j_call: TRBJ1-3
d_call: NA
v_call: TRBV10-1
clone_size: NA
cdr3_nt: TGCGCCAGCCCTCCAGCTGGAAACACCATATATTTT
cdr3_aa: CASPPAGNTIYF

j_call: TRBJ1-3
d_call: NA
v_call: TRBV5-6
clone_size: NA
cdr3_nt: TGTGCCAGCAGCTATCCCGAGAGCTCTGGAAACACCATATATTTT
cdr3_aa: CASSYPESSGNTIYF

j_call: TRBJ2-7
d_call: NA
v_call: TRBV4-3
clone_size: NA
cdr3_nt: TGCGCCAGCAGCCTGACTAGGACCTACGAGCAGTACTTC
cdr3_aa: CASSLTRTYEQYF

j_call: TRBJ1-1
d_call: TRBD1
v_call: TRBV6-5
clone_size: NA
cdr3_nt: TGTGCCAGCACGGGACAGGGAACTGAAGCTTTCTTT
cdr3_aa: CASTGQGTEAFF

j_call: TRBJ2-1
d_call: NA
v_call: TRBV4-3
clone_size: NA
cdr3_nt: TGCGCCAGCAGCCAAGGGTCCGGGTACTCCTACAATGAGCAGTTCTTC
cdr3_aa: CASSQGSGYSYNEQFF

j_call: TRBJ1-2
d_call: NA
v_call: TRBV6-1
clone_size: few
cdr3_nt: TGTGCCAGCAGGTCAGGGGTTGAGGGCTACACCTTC
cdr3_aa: CASRSGVEGYTF

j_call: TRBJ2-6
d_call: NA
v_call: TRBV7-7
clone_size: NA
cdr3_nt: TGTGCCAGCAGCGGAGTGCCACAAAGTCGGGCCAACGTCCTGACTTTC
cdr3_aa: CASSGVPQSRANVLTF